One sample yielded the 8 T cell receptor beta chains listed below, sequenced in a study of T-cell reconstitution after alpha-beta-depleted transplantation in children (dated by TCRdb to about 2016). Reading the label with the study, this specimen's treatment or condition is: allogeneic hematopoietic cell transplantation with graft depleted of TCRalphabeta T cells and CD19 B cells. Libraries came from PCR. Sequencing used an Illumina HiSeq 2500. To normalize quantification of the TCRbeta repertoire, the TCR libraries were built with molecular barcoding that relied on unique molecular identifiers. TCRdb reworked the public reads: Q25 trimming with fastp, MiXCR clone assembly, productive beta chains retained. For every CDR3 protein sequence, its rows merge into one entry that carries the most common genes and DNA. The sample yields hundreds of thousands of distinct CDR3 sequences; around 12% were counted once. Around 0.76% of the sample is taken by the ten largest.

Sequenced here: PBMCs, sampled before TCRalphabeta/CD19-depleted stem cell transplant. Receptors were obtained from a girl aged 2 to 9 with congenital amegakaryocytic thrombocytopenia, due to receive a stem cell transplant.

This clonotype has a count of ten or more. The genes are TRBV10-3 and TRBJ2-7, with 9 bases that match TRBD2. J was trimmed by 4 bases and V by 4 bases; bases with no gene match: 11. This CDR3 has 16 residues. Germline CDR1 and CDR2: ENHRY and SYGVKD. CDR3 coding DNA: TGTGCCATCAGTGGGACTAGCGCCGGAGTCTCGTACGAGCAGTACTTC. Translated: CAISGTSAGVSYEQYF.

This sequence joins TRBV6-5 and TRBJ1-2, with 10 bases aligning to TRBD1. Germline lookup yields CDR1 MNHEY and CDR2 SVGAGI. This CDR3 region has 17 residues. V shed 0 bases and J 3 bases; nucleotides not matched to a gene: 7. The CDR3 loop is CASSYSFDGTGDYGYTF. CDR3 bases: TGTGCCAGCAGTTACTCGTTTGACGGGACAGGGGACTATGGCTACACCTTC.

This clonotype has a count of ten or more. The gene calls are TRBV20-1 and TRBJ1-2, with D tentatively TRBD1 (6 bases). With 5 bases removed from V and 3 bases from J, the gap between germline ends came to 10 bases. The V gene's germline CDR1 is DFQATT and CDR2 SNEGSKA (reference sequence). CDR3 length: 12 residues. The CDR3 DNA sequence: TGCAGTGCTCAGGACAGCTACTATGGCTACACCTTC. Translating gives CSAQDSYYGYTF.

The J gene is TRBJ2-1, the V gene TRBV7-2; 13 nucleotides match TRBD2. Germline CDR1 and CDR2: SGHTA and FQGNSA. The CDR3 has 14 residues. V was pared by 6 bases and J by 8 bases, with 4 bases of the junction left unmatched. CDR3 DNA: TGTGCCAGCAGGGGACTAGCGGGATATGATGAGCAGTTCTTC. Translating gives CASRGLAGYDEQFF.

A few counts support this clonotype. The chain has TRBV7-8 and TRBJ2-2; TRBD1 agrees at 10 bases. The germline V gene has CDR1 SGHVS and CDR2 FQNEAQ. The CDR3 is 16 amino acids. The V gene end was trimmed by 3 bases and the J gene end by 5 bases; junction bases not matched to a gene: 6. The CDR3 DNA reads TGTGCCAGCAGCTTGACAGGGGGCAGCAGGACCGGGGAGCTGTTTTTT. Encoded protein: CASSLTGGSRTGELFF.

Many counts were recorded for this clonotype. The chain joins TRBV5-1 to TRBJ2-1; D is unclear. CDR1 is SGHRS and CDR2 is YFSETQ in the germline V gene. V lost 7 bases to trimming and J lost 4 bases, with 15 bases between them. The CDR3 has 14 residues. The CDR3 loop reads CASSTASAYNEQFF. The DNA of the CDR3 is TGCGCCAGCTCCACGGCTTCAGCATACAATGAGCAGTTCTTC.

The chain recombines TRBV29-1 with TRBJ2-7; 9 positions agree with TRBD1. V lost 6 bases, J lost 0 bases, and 6 bases stayed unmatched. Germline CDR1 is SQVTM and CDR2 is ANQGSEA. This CDR3 has 14 residues. Written as DNA, the CDR3 is TGCAGCGTCGGGCGGACAGGGGCCTCCTACGAGCAGTACTTC. Amino acids: CSVGRTGASYEQYF.

This sequence joins TRBV7-6 and TRBJ2-5; D is ambiguous. Germline V lookup: CDR1 SGHVS, CDR2 FNYEAQ. The CDR3 is made up of 17 amino acids. Trimming took 1 base from V and 5 from J, leaving 20 bases between them. The CDR3 loop reads CASSLGHWELTLETQYF. The CDR3 DNA reads TGTGCCAGCAGCTTAGGCCATTGGGAATTGACGCTGGAGACCCAGTACTTC.